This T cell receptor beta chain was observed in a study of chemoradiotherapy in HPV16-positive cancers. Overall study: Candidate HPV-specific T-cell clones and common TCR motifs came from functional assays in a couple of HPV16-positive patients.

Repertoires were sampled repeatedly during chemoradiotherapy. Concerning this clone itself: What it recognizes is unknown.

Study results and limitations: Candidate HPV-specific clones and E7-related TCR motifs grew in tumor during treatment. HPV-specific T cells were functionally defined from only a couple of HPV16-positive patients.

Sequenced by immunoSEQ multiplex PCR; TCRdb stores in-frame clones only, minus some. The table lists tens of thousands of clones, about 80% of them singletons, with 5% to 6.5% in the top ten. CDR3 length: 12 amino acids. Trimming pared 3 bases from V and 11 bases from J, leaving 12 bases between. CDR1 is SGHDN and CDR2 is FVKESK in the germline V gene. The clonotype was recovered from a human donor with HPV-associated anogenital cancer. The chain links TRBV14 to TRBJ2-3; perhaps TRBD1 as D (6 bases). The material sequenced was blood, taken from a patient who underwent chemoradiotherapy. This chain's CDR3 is CASSQSGQMQYF. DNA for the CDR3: TGTGCCAGCAGCCAGAGTGGACAGATGCAGTATTTT.